Following are 14 T cell receptor beta chains from one sample sequenced in a study of cytomegalovirus exposure and HLA in healthy donors. PCR employed 60 Vbeta and 13 Jbeta primers. Profiled with immunoSEQ multiplex PCR; TCRdb holds only in-frame clones, not every one. The sample has around 130,000 clones, around 70% seen once. Material for sequencing was PBMCs. All receptors derive from a woman aged 40 to 50 in good health and CMV-seropositive.

The genes are TRBV5-1 and TRBJ2-5; 9 bases line up with TRBD1. The end of the DNA is better explained by TRBJ2-7, so the J call may be wrong. The CDR3 has 17 residues. Germline V CDR1 and CDR2: SGHRS, YFSETQ. The CDR3, as DNA: TGCGCCAGCAGCTCACAACCCACGGGACAGGGACCCTACGAGCAGTACTTC. Protein product: CASSSQPTGQGPYEQYF.

This clone was found a few times. V and J are TRBV19 and TRBJ2-7; D possibly corresponds to TRBD1 (5 bases). The ends were cut back, 5 bases at V and 0 bases at J, with 11 bases in the middle. The CDR3 runs 14 residues. CDR1 LNHDA and CDR2 SQIVND come from the germline V gene (reference sequence). The CDR3 here is CASSYDRSSYEQYF. CDR3 coding DNA: TGTGCCAGTAGTTATGACAGATCCTCCTACGAGCAGTACTTC.

This chain links TRBV7-9 with TRBJ2-3, with 7 bases aligning to TRBD1. V gave up 2 bases and J gave up 2 bases; unmatched junction bases: 10. The CDR3 loop spans 17 amino acids. Germline V gene sequence: CDR1 SEHNR, CDR2 FQNEAQ (reference sequence). As DNA, the CDR3 is TGTGCCAGCAGCTTATTCTTAGGGACAGCGAACACAGATACGCAGTATTTT. Protein: CASSLFLGTANTDTQYF.

This clone turned up a few times. The chain joins TRBV7-2 to TRBJ2-7, with TRBD2 identical over 11 bases. Germline V gives CDR1 SGHTA, CDR2 FQGNSA. This CDR3 is built from 18 residues. J was trimmed by 4 bases and V by 3 bases; bases with no gene match: 14. The CDR3 nucleotides are TGTGCCAGCAGCTTCAAGCTACTAGCGGGAGATTGGGCTTACGAGCAGTACTTC. Translated, it gives CASSFKLLAGDWAYEQYF.

The chain recombines TRBV6-1 with TRBJ1-1; 7 bases fit TRBD1. The J segment lost 4 bases and the V segment lost 6 bases, leaving 5 bases of the junction unmatched. The CDR3 contains 13 residues. Germline CDR1 is MNHNS and CDR2 is SASEGT. Written as DNA, the CDR3 is TGTGCCAGCAGGCTGACAGGGTCCACTGAAGCTTTCTTT. Its protein product is CASRLTGSTEAFF.

The V and J genes are TRBV11-2 and TRBJ1-1, with 10 bases aligning to TRBD1. The CDR3 extends over 15 amino acids. Trimming at V came to 5 bases and at J to 6 bases, leaving 9 bases not matched to a gene. The V gene's germline CDR1 is SGHAT and CDR2 FQNNGV. CDR3 loop: CASSPQVGTGAEAFF. The CDR3, as DNA: TGTGCCAGCAGCCCCCAGGTCGGGACAGGGGCTGAAGCTTTCTTT.

In this sample, this clone turned up a few times. This CDR3 is also generated by other DNA sequences in the sample. The chain is built from TRBV7-2 and TRBJ1-1; 7 positions agree with TRBD1. The trim removed 5 bases at V and 0 bases at J, leaving 3 bases unmatched. The CDR3 is 14 amino acids. Per the germline V gene, CDR1 is SGHTA and CDR2 is FQGNSA. The CDR3 DNA sequence: TGTGCCAGCAGCAAGGGACAGATGAACACTGAAGCTTTCTTT. Translated: CASSKGQMNTEAFF.

This clone has more than one count but fewer than ten. Other DNA sequences in this specimen translate into the identical CDR3. The rearrangement joins TRBV7-2 to TRBJ2-5, with no clear D. With 5 bases removed from V and 3 bases from J, the gap between germline ends came to 4 bases. Per germline, CDR1 SGHTA and CDR2 FQGNSA. The CDR3 consists of 11 residues. CDR3 nucleotide sequence: TGTGCCAGCAGCCCAAAAGAGACCCAGTACTTC. Translated, it gives CASSPKETQYF.

This clone was recorded once. The V gene is TRBV14, the J gene TRBJ2-5; 7 bases match TRBD2. The CDR3 consists of 14 residues. Losses at the gene ends were 0 bases for V and 11 bases for J; bases not matched to a gene: 9. Germline V gene sequence: CDR1 SGHDN, CDR2 FVKESK. The DNA for the CDR3 is TGTGCCAGCAGCCAAGACCCACGGGGAGGGGAGCAGTACTTC. Translated, it gives CASSQDPRGGEQYF.

This chain joins TRBV7-9 and TRBJ1-2, with 8 bases lining up with TRBD1. V shed 5 bases, J shed 6 bases, and the junction held 8 bases outside the gene matches. CDR1 and CDR2 from the germline V gene are SEHNR and FQNEAQ (reference sequence). The CDR3 consists of 14 residues. CDR3 in DNA: TGTGCCAGCAGCGTGGACAGGGCAGTGCATGGCTACACCTTC. It is translated as CASSVDRAVHGYTF.

V and J are TRBV7-3 and TRBJ2-5, with 12 bases aligning to TRBD1. Germline CDR1 and CDR2: SGHTA and FQGTGA. The CDR3 loop spans 15 amino acids. V lost 2 bases to trimming and J lost 5 bases; unmatched junction nucleotides: 3. This chain's CDR3 is CASSLGTGGRETQYF. CDR3 sequence (DNA): TGTGCCAGCAGCTTAGGGACAGGGGGCAGGGAGACCCAGTACTTC.

The V gene is TRBV28, the J gene TRBJ2-7; maybe TRBD1 (6 bases). The CDR3 runs 11 residues. Germline V lookup: CDR1 MDHEN, CDR2 SYDVKM. V dropped 10 bases and J dropped 3 bases, with 10 bases sitting between them. CDR3 sequence reads: CATQDSYEQYF. The CDR3 DNA reads TGTGCCACCCAGGACAGCTACGAGCAGTACTTC.

This clone was recorded a few times. The rearrangement links TRBV28 to TRBJ2-5; maybe TRBD2 (7 bases). CDR3 length: 15 amino acids. V dropped 3 bases and J dropped 5 bases, with 16 bases sitting between them. Germline V gives CDR1 MDHEN, CDR2 SYDVKM. The chain's CDR3 is CASSFTGGDRETQYF. In DNA form, the CDR3 reads TGTGCCAGCAGTTTTACGGGGGGAGACAGGGAGACCCAGTACTTC. The full variable domain, its missing parts supplied by reference TRBV28 and TRBJ2-5, is DVKVTQSSRYLVKRTGEKVFLECVQDMDHENMFWYRQDPGLGLRLIYFSYDVKMKEKGDIPEGYSVSREKKERFSLILESASTNQTSMYLCASSFTGGDRETQYFGPGTRLLVL.

CDR3 nucleotides: TGCGCCAGCAGCTGGACAGGGGGCCTAATGAACACTGAAGCTTTCTTT. It specifies CASSWTGGLMNTEAFF. This rearrangement joins TRBV5-1 to TRBJ1-1; TRBD1 agrees at 11 bases. The CDR3 extends over 16 amino acids. Trimming removed 3 bases from V and 0 bases from J; junction bases left unmatched: 4. Germline V gene sequence: CDR1 SGHRS, CDR2 YFSETQ.